This T cell receptor beta chain comes out of a study of blood T cell repertoires in COVID-19. Background on the study: Both acute and convalescent COVID-19 samples were obtained from the United States, Italy and Spain. The cDNA or gDNA used as material had been derived from T cells, B-cell-depleted T cells, or PBMCs.

CDR1 and CDR2 (germline): SGHDT, YYEEEE. The germline V and J ends were trimmed by 5 bases and 4 bases, with 13 bases remaining between them. This CDR3 comprises 14 residues. Libraries were prepared by immunoSEQ multiplex PCR; TCRdb keeps only in-frame clonotypes and omits some of them. This repertoire shows 35,000 to 55,000 clones, 69% found once; its top ten account for 5.5% to 6.5%. The sample was peripheral blood. This chain uses TRBV5-6 with TRBJ1-5, with D uncertain. The clonotype was recovered from a man older than 75 with acute or convalescent COVID-19. Here the CDR3 DNA reads TGTGCCAGCAGTCGGAGGGCCCTAAATCAGCCCCAGCATTTT. This gives the protein CASSRRALNQPQHF.